The clone carrying this TCR beta chain was seen once. Its specificity is unknown. This specimen comes from a study of T cell responses to AZD1222 COVID-19 vaccine. The CDR3 is 13 amino acids. Trimming removed 3 bases from V and 11 bases from J; junction bases left unmatched: 7. General observations from the study: Variant regions that are unmutated are reportedly the target of nearly half of spike-specific TCRs. Regions 160-218 and 743-854 dominated among vaccine-associated CD4 TCRs spanning spike.

Sequenced by immunoSEQ multiplex PCR; TCRdb stores in-frame clones only, minus some. The table shows around 100,000 clones, with over 90% occurring only once. Sequenced material: peripheral blood, taken on day 0 of AZD1222 vaccination. The chain uses TRBV12-3 or TRBV12-4 and TRBJ1-1; TRBD1 matches 9 bases. The TCR originated in an adult in good health. The CDR3 loop reads CASSLGQGRRAFF. The CDR3 DNA follows: TGTGCCAGCAGTTTGGGACAGGGTCGTAGGGCTTTCTTT.